This TCR beta chain originates from a study of control samples from healthy donors and cancer patients. Only in-frame clones appear in the TCRdb table, and some are missing; sequencing was by immunoSEQ multiplex PCR. Among around 82,000 clones, around nine tenths were seen once, and the ten largest hold approximately 7%. V was clipped by 4 bases and J by 5 bases, with 16 bases between them. Germline-derived CDR1 and CDR2 are SGHDT and YYEEEE. This CDR3 is built from 14 residues. The TCR comes from a man between 45 and 60 years old in good health. The source material was blood. J is TRBJ2-7 and V is TRBV5-6; D gene ambiguous. The CDR3 DNA reads TGTGCCAGCAGCATATGGCGGCCCGTGAACGAGCAGTACTTC. Amino acid sequence: CASSIWRPVNEQYF.